This T cell receptor (beta chain) appears in the sequencing data of a study of blood T cell repertoires in COVID-19. Overall study context: Whether acute or convalescent, the COVID-19 samples came from the United States, Italy and Spain. Nucleic acid was either cDNA or gDNA, and it came from T cells, B-cell-depleted T cells, or PBMCs.

Authors' analysis steps: Cell counts per sample came from amplifying reference gene primers. TCRdb's copy holds only in-frame clones and misses some; the assay was immunoSEQ multiplex PCR. V, J and clone size are those of that table, while D and trimming were read from the DNA. The sample contains 240,000 or so clones, 85% to 90% of which appear only once. This clone was counted a few times. What was sequenced was peripheral blood. The receptor was isolated from a woman aged 70-85 years with active or convalescent COVID-19.

CDR3 in DNA: TGTGCCAGCAGCGGGGGGGTCGGGGGCCTTAATAATTCACCCCTCCACTTT. Translation gives CASSGGVGGLNNSPLHF. This sequence joins TRBV11-2 and TRBJ1-6, with D possibly matching TRBD1 (6 bases). Looked up from germline, CDR1 is SGHAT and CDR2 is FQNNGV. Trimming removed 5 bases from V and 5 bases from J, with 19 bases in between. This CDR3 is built from 17 residues.